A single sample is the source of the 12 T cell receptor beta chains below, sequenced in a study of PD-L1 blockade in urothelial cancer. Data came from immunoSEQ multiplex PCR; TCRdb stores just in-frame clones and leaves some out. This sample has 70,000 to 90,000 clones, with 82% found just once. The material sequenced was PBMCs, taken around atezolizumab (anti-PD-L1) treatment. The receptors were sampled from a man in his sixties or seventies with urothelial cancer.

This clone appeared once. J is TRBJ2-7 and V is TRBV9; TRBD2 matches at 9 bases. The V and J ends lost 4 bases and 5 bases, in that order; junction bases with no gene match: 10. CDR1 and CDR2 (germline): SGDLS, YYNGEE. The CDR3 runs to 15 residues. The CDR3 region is CASSPPPGLANEQYF. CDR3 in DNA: TGTGCCAGCAGCCCTCCCCCGGGACTAGCAAACGAGCAGTACTTC.

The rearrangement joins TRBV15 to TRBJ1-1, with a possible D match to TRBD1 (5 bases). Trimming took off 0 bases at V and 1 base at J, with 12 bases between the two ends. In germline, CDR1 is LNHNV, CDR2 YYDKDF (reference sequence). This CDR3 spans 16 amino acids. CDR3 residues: CATSRDRNGGNTEAFF. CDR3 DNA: TGTGCCACCAGCAGAGATCGGAACGGGGGGAACACTGAAGCTTTCTTT.

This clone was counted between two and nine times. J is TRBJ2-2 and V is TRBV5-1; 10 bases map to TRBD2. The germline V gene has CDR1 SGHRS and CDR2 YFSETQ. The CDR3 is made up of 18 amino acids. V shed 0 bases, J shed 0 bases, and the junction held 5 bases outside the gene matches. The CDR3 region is CASSLALAGTANTGELFF. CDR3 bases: TGCGCCAGCAGCTTGGCACTAGCGGGAACCGCGAACACCGGGGAGCTGTTTTTT.

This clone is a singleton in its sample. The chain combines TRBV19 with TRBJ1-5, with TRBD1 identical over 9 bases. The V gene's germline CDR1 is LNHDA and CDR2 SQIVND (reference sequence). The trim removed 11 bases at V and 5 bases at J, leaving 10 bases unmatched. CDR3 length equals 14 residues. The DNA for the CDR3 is TGTGCCGGATCGGACAGGGGATCGCATCAGCCCCAGCATTTT. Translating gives CAGSDRGSHQPQHF.

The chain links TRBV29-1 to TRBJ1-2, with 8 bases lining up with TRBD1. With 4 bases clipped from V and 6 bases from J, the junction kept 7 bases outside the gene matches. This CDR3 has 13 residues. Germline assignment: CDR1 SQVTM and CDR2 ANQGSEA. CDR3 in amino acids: CSVGDRGWDGYTF. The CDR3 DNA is TGCAGCGTTGGTGACAGGGGCTGGGATGGCTACACCTTC.

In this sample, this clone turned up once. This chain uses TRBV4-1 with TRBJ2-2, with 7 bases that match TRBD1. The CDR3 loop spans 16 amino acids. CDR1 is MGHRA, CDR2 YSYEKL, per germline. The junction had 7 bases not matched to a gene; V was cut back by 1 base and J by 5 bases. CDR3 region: CASSQVRQGGTGELFF. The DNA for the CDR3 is TGCGCCAGCAGCCAAGTCCGACAGGGCGGGACCGGGGAGCTGTTTTTT.

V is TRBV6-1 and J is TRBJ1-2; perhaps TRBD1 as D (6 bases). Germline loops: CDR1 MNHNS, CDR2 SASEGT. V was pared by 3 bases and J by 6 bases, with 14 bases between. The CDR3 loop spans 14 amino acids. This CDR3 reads CASSEAGVDDGYTF. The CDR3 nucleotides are TGTGCCAGCAGTGAGGCAGGGGTTGACGATGGCTACACCTTC.

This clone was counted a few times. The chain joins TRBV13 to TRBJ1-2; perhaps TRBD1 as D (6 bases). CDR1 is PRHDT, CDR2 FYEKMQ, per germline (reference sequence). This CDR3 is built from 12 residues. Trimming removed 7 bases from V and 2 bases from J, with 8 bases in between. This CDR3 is CASIDRNYGYTF. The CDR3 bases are TGTGCCAGCATCGACAGGAACTATGGCTACACCTTC.

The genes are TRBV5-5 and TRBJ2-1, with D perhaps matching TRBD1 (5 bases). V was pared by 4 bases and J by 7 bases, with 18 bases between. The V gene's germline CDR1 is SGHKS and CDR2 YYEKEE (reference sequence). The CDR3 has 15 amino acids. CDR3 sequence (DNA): TGTGCCAGCAGCCAAGGGGTTGGAGTTAGGAATGAGCAGTTCTTC. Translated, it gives CASSQGVGVRNEQFF.

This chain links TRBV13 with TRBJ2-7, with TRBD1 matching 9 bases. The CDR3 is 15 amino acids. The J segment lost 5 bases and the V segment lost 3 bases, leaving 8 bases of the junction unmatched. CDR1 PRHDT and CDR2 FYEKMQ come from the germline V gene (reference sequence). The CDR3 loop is CASSLQGTGLHEQYF. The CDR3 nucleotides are TGTGCCAGCAGCTTGCAGGGGACAGGGCTTCACGAGCAGTACTTC.

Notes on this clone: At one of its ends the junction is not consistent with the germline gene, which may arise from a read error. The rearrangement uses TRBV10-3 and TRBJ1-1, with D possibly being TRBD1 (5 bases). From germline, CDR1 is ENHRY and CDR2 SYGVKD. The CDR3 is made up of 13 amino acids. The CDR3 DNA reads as TGTGCCGTCAGTGGGGGAGAGGACACTGAAGCTTTCTTT. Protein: CAVSGGEDTEAFF.

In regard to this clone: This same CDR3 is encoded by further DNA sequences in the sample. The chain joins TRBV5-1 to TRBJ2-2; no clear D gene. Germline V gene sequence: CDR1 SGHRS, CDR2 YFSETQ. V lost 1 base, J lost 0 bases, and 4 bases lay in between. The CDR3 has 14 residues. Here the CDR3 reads CASSLSANTGELFF. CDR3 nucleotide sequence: TGCGCCAGCAGCTTGTCGGCGAACACCGGGGAGCTGTTTTTT.